These 9 T cell receptor beta chains were all obtained from the same sample, sequenced in a study of shared clonotypes between healthy human individuals. Naive-designated CD8 cells lacked CD45RO, were positively enriched for CCR7, and omitted terminally differentiated effector memory CD45RA+ cells. TCRdb's table, derived via immunoSEQ multiplex PCR, lists solely in-frame clones and lacks some. Altogether some 2.1 million clones are present, less than 95% being singletons, with the ten largest covering around 1.1%. The material sequenced was naive CD8+ T cells sorted from blood. Receptor source: a man between 18 and 35 years old in good health.

The rearrangement uses TRBV6-6 and TRBJ2-7; TRBD1 might be the D (5 bases). Germline V gene data show CDR1 as MNHNY and CDR2 as SVGAGI (reference sequence). This CDR3 region has 14 residues. V lost 6 bases, J lost 2 bases, and 14 bases lay in between. The CDR3 sequence is CASSPASRAYEQYF. Here the CDR3 DNA reads TGTGCCAGCAGCCCCGCAAGCAGGGCCTACGAGCAGTACTTC.

As concerns this clone: The identical CDR3 is also encoded by other nucleotide sequences in the sample. This sequence joins TRBV11-2 and TRBJ2-7; no reliable D call. CDR1 is SGHAT, CDR2 FQNNGV, per germline. CDR3 length equals 13 residues. Trimming cost V 0 bases and J 3 bases, with 6 bases left between them. Here the CDR3 reads CASSLEGGYEQYF. In DNA, the CDR3 is TGTGCCAGCAGCTTAGAGGGTGGCTACGAGCAGTACTTC.

Here the CDR3 reads CASSILLGHTEAFF. As DNA, the CDR3 is TGTGCCAGTAGTATCCTCCTGGGGCACACTGAAGCTTTCTTT. The chain combines TRBV19 with TRBJ1-1; tentative D call: TRBD1 (5 bases). V lost 3 bases, J lost 3 bases, and 11 bases lay in between. The germline V gene encodes CDR1 LNHDA and CDR2 SQIVND (reference sequence). The CDR3 extends over 14 amino acids.

A remark on this clone: Other DNA sequences within the sample encode an identical CDR3. J is TRBJ2-1 and V is TRBV6-5, with TRBD2 matching over 7 bases. Germline loops: CDR1 MNHEY, CDR2 SVGAGI. V lost 5 bases to trimming and J lost 2 bases; unmatched junction nucleotides: 0. There are 13 residues in the CDR3. Written as DNA, the CDR3 is TGTGCCAGCAGTAGCGGGACCTACAATGAGCAGTTCTTC. Residues: CASSSGTYNEQFF.

Of note for this clone: At the DNA level, this CDR3 is encoded by other sequences in the same sample as well. The J gene is TRBJ1-1, the V gene TRBV5-1, with D tentatively TRBD1 (5 bases). The CDR3 covers 15 residues. Deletions cut 0 bases from V and 0 bases from J, with 9 bases between. The V gene's germline CDR1 is SGHRS and CDR2 YFSETQ. The CDR3 protein is CASSLEGAMNTEAFF. The CDR3 DNA follows: TGCGCCAGCAGCTTGGAAGGGGCAATGAACACTGAAGCTTTCTTT.

This chain joins TRBV19 and TRBJ1-1; 8 positions match TRBD1. The J segment lost 6 bases and the V segment lost 8 bases, leaving 8 bases of the junction unmatched. The CDR3 spans 13 residues. Per germline, CDR1 LNHDA and CDR2 SQIVND (reference sequence). CDR3 protein: CASGDRTSPEAFF. Written as DNA, the CDR3 is TGTGCCAGTGGGGACAGGACGAGCCCTGAAGCTTTCTTT.

V is TRBV4-1 and J is TRBJ2-5; TRBD1 agrees at 9 bases. This CDR3 region has 16 residues. CDR1 is MGHRA and CDR2 is YSYEKL in the germline V gene. The V gene end was trimmed by 0 bases and the J gene end by 2 bases; junction bases not matched to a gene: 4. The CDR3 loop is CASSQDGTGRQETQYF. The DNA for the CDR3 is TGCGCCAGCAGCCAAGATGGGACAGGGAGACAAGAGACCCAGTACTTC.

The count of this clone is one. The rearrangement links TRBV2 to TRBJ1-2; 9 bases are a match to TRBD1. In germline, CDR1 is SNHLY, CDR2 FYNNEI. There are 17 residues in the CDR3. V was clipped by 3 bases and J by 4 bases; unmatched bases: 12. Here the CDR3 reads CASSEGGGTGSAYGYTF. The CDR3 DNA reads as TGTGCCAGCAGTGAGGGGGGTGGGACAGGGTCGGCCTATGGCTACACCTTC.

This clone was recorded a few times. The chain joins TRBV4-1 to TRBJ1-2; no reliable D call. Germline assignment: CDR1 MGHRA and CDR2 YSYEKL. V was clipped by 0 bases and J by 3 bases, with 20 bases between them. The CDR3 loop spans 18 amino acids. The CDR3 sequence is CASSQDHRQSPADYGYTF. The CDR3 region has the DNA TGCGCCAGCAGCCAAGATCACCGGCAGTCGCCGGCCGACTATGGCTACACCTTC.